The clone carrying this T cell receptor beta chain was observed many times. The sample originates from a study of T-cell reconstitution after alpha-beta-depleted transplantation in children. CDR3 length: 14 residues. V lost 7 bases to trimming and J lost 4 bases, with 17 bases between them. Unique molecular identifiers featured in how the TCRbeta library was prepared. TCRdb re-called the PCR reads through MiXCR, storing one row per CDR3 protein. The table records about 90,000 distinct CDR3 sequences, more than 7% of them present only once. The TCR was taken from a human donor who donated a stem cell graft to a child with congenital amegakaryocytic thrombocytopenia. The J gene is TRBJ2-7, the V gene TRBV12-3 or TRBV12-4, with a weak D call TRBD1 (5 bases). The specimen was PBMCs from the stem cell graft donor, collected from the stem cell graft. In DNA form, the CDR3 reads TGTGCCAGCACCTCCCAACAGGAAAGTTACGAGCAGTACTTC. This encodes CASTSQQESYEQYF.